This is a list of T cell receptor beta chains from one sample in a study of shared clonotypes between healthy human individuals. Libraries were prepared by immunoSEQ multiplex PCR; TCRdb keeps only in-frame clonotypes and omits some of them. This table has a few hundred thousand clones, around 67% appearing once. Sequencing was performed on memory CD4+ T cells sorted from blood. These receptors came from a man aged 25-45 years in good health. Each CDR3 is given with its conserved first and last residue. A D gene is named only where the DNA matches it firmly. Some rows mark clone size as missing; the rest say once, few, many or name a class of expanded clone.

TRBJ2-5 TRBV18 NA NA TGTGCCAGCTCACCAAAAGAGACCCAGTACTTC CASSPKETQYF
TRBJ2-2 TRBV2 NA NA TGTGCCAGCAGGCAGGTATCAACCGGGGAGCTGTTTTTT CASRQVSTGELFF
TRBJ2-7 TRBV6-1 NA NA TGTGCCAGCAGTGAAGGCGGGGACTCTCCCTACGAGCAGTACTTC CASSEGGDSPYEQYF
TRBJ2-7 TRBV19 NA NA TGTGCCAGTAGCCCTATCCCCGGACAGAGAAACTACGAGCAGTACTTC CASSPIPGQRNYEQYF
TRBJ2-7 TRBV11-2 NA NA TGTGCCAGCAGCTTAGGTGATTCCGGTATTAGCTCCTACGAGCAGTACTTC CASSLGDSGISSYEQYF
TRBJ1-1 TRBV7-5 NA NA TGTGTCAGAAGCTTAGACCGGGGGGATAACACTGAAGCTTTCTTT CVRSLDRGDNTEAFF
TRBJ2-6 TRBV6-6 TRBD1 NA TGTGCCAGCAGCTGGACAGGGGCAGGGGCCAACGTCCTGACTTTC CASSWTGAGANVLTF
TRBJ1-3 TRBV6-5 NA NA TGTGCCAGCAGATTAAAGGGGCCGGGAAACACCATATATTTT CASRLKGPGNTIYF
TRBJ2-7 TRBV11-3 NA NA TGTGCCAGCAGCCAGTTGGGAACTAGCCAGCAGTACTTC CASSQLGTSQQYF
TRBJ2-7 TRBV7-8 TRBD2 NA TGTGCCAGCAGCCCTCTGGCGGGAGGGCCCTACGAGCAGTACTTC CASSPLAGGPYEQYF
TRBJ2-3 TRBV25-1 NA once TGTGTAGTCGGTGGGATCCCAGATACGCAGTATTTT CVVGGIPDTQYF
TRBJ2-4 TRBV5-1 TRBD1 NA TGCGCCAGCAGCTATGGTGGACAGGGGCTAGCCAAAAACATTCAGTACTTC CASSYGGQGLAKNIQYF
TRBJ2-2 TRBV7-3 NA few TGTGCCAGCGGCCTTATTGGGGGCACCGGGGAGCTGTTTTTT CASGLIGGTGELFF
TRBJ2-1 TRBV5-4 NA NA TGTGCCAGCAGCCGGGGAGGCTCTTACAATGAGCAGTTCTTC CASSRGGSYNEQFF
TRBJ1-4 TRBV14 NA NA TGTGCCAGCAGGGGATTTGGGGGCGCATTCATGAGTGAAAAACTGTTTTTT CASRGFGGAFMSEKLFF
TRBJ2-1 TRBV9 NA NA TGTGCCAGCAGCGTAGCCCCGGCAGTAGAGCAGTTCTTC CASSVAPAVEQFF
TRBJ2-5 TRBV7-9 NA NA TGTGCCAGCAGCCCCCTACAAGAGACCCAGTACTTC CASSPLQETQYF
TRBJ2-5 TRBV9 TRBD2 NA TGTGCCAGCAGCGTAGGGCTAGCGGGAGTCCAAGAGACCCAGTACTTC CASSVGLAGVQETQYF
TRBJ2-1 TRBV6-5 TRBD2 NA TGTGCCAGCAGTTACAGGACTAGCGGGAGGAACAATGAGCAGTTCTTC CASSYRTSGRNNEQFF
TRBJ2-3 TRBV5-4 TRBD1 NA TGTGCCAGCAGGCGGGACAGGGCATCAGATACGCAGTATTTT CASRRDRASDTQYF
TRBJ2-5 TRBV27 NA NA TGTGCCAGCAGCACATTTTTACGTGAGACCCAGTACTTC CASSTFLRETQYF
TRBJ2-1 TRBV11-2 NA NA TGTGCCAGCAGCTCTGACTCGGACTTGGCGCAGTTCTTC CASSSDSDLAQFF
TRBJ2-3 TRBV10-3 NA NA TGTGCCACCCTCCGCGGGAACACAGATACGCAGTATTTT CATLRGNTDTQYF
TRBJ1-1 TRBV5-1 NA NA TGCGCCAGCAGCTTGGGAAACACCGCCACTGAAGCTTTCTTT CASSLGNTATEAFF
TRBJ2-3 TRBV28 TRBD1 NA TGTGCCAGCAGTGTACGGACAGGGGGCAGAGATACGCAGTATTTT CASSVRTGGRDTQYF
TRBJ1-1 TRBV7-9 NA NA TGTGCCAGCAGCCCCCGCCCCGACAATCCCGCTGAAGCTTTCTTT CASSPRPDNPAEAFF
TRBJ2-7 TRBV27 TRBD1 NA TGTGCCAGCAGGAGTGGGACAGGGGTTCCCTACGAGCAGTACTTC CASRSGTGVPYEQYF
TRBJ1-2 TRBV9 TRBD1 NA TGTGCCAGCAGCGTAGAAACAGGGGGCTCCTCTCTCTATGGCTACACCTTC CASSVETGGSSLYGYTF
TRBJ1-3 TRBV2 NA few TGTGCCAGCAGTCTGGACAGTCCCAGCTCTGGAAACACCATATATTTT CASSLDSPSSGNTIYF
TRBJ1-1 TRBV5-1 NA once TGCGCCAGCAGCATAAAAACAGGCGGGGGCACTGAAGCTTTCTTT CASSIKTGGGTEAFF
TRBJ1-5 TRBV27 NA NA TGTGCCAGCAGTTTGTACGGGTTCGGACAGCCCCAGCATTTT CASSLYGFGQPQHF
TRBJ2-2 TRBV18 NA NA TGTGCCAGCTCACCAGCCGAAACGAACACCGGGGAGCTGTTTTTT CASSPAETNTGELFF
TRBJ2-7 TRBV7-9 NA few TGTGCCAGCAGAAAACACACGTCCTACGAGCAGTACTTC CASRKHTSYEQYF
TRBJ2-2 TRBV5-1 NA once TGCGCCAGCAGGCAGGGAACGAACACCGGGGAGCTGTTTTTT CASRQGTNTGELFF
TRBJ2-1 TRBV11-2 TRBD2 NA TGTGCCAGCAGCTTAAACTCGGGAGGGGCCTACAATGAGCAGTTCTTC CASSLNSGGAYNEQFF
TRBJ2-7 TRBV7-2 TRBD2 NA TGTGCCAGCACCCCCGCGACTAGCGCCCGCTACGAGCAGTACTTC CASTPATSARYEQYF
TRBJ2-1 TRBV5-1 TRBD2 NA TGCGCCAGCAGCAAAGCGGGAGTCGTCGGCAATGAGCAGTTCTTC CASSKAGVVGNEQFF
TRBJ1-2 TRBV28 NA NA TGTGCCAGCAGTTTTAACCATGGCTACACCTTC CASSFNHGYTF
TRBJ2-3 TRBV19 NA NA TGTGCCAGTCGCCCGCCGGGGCCGAGCACAGATACGCAGTATTTT CASRPPGPSTDTQYF
TRBJ2-7 TRBV6-5 NA NA TGTGCCAGCAGTTCTCGGATTTGGAGTACTTCCTACGAGCAGTACTTC CASSSRIWSTSYEQYF
TRBJ2-7 TRBV28 NA NA TGTGCCAGCAGTTTACAGGGGGCAGCGGGATACGCCGAGCAGTACTTC CASSLQGAAGYAEQYF
TRBJ2-7 TRBV7-9 NA once TGTGCCAGCAGCTTAGCCGGGACCGCCTACGAGCAGTACTTC CASSLAGTAYEQYF
TRBJ2-2 TRBV27 NA NA TGTGCCAGTAGGGGTATTCCGGGCCGAAACACCGGGGAGCTGTTTTTT CASRGIPGRNTGELFF
TRBJ2-5 TRBV2 NA NA TGTGCCAGCAGGCCGACTCAGGGAGAGACCCAGTACTTC CASRPTQGETQYF
TRBJ2-1 TRBV29-1 NA NA TGCAGCGTGCGGAGTTCTGGGGGATACAATGAGCAGTTCTTC CSVRSSGGYNEQFF